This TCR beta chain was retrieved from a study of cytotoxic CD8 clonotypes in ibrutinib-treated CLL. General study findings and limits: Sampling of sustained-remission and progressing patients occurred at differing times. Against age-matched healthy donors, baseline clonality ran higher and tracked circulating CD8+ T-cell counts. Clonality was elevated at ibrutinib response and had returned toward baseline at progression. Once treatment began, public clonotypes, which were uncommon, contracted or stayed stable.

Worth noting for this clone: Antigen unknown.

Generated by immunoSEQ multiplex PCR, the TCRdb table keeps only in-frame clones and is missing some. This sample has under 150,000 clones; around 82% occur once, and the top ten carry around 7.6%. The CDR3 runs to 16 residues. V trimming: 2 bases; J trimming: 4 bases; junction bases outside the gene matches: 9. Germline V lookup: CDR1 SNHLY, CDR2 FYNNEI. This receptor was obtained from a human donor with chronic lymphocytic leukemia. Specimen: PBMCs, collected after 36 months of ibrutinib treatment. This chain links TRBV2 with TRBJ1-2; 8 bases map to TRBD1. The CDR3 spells CASSETVTGVPYGYTF. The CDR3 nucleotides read TGTGCCAGCAGTGAAACCGTGACAGGGGTCCCCTATGGCTACACCTTC.